This T cell receptor (beta chain) emerged from a study of T cells after yellow fever vaccination. Looking at the study overall: Where fractions had low cell numbers, libraries were prepared from them with the SMART-Seq v4 Ultra Low Input RNA kit.

The CDR3 contains 15 residues. V lost 5 bases, J lost 2 bases, and 9 bases stayed unmatched. CDR1 is SEHNR, CDR2 FQNEAQ, per germline (reference sequence). Study-wide points: The presence of abundant clonotypes contaminating from the bulk population was possible in FACS-sorted repertoires.

From the 5' RACE reads, TCRdb called clonotypes with MiXCR, one entry per CDR3 protein. The sample includes hundreds of thousands of distinct CDR3 sequences, 4.1% of them seen just once. This clonotype was recorded many times. Its antigen is as yet unknown. This chain uses TRBV7-9 with TRBJ2-7, with 7 bases that match TRBD1. This specimen consisted of PBMCs, obtained 5 days after the yellow fever booster vaccination. The TCR was taken from a man between 18 and 29 years old who received the YFV17D yellow fever vaccine. The CDR3 DNA reads TGTGCCAGCAGCACGAGTGCGGACAGGCCCTACGAGCAGTACTTC. It encodes CASSTSADRPYEQYF.